This section outlines one TCR beta chain sequence together with its context. The data were taken from a study of sequential checkpoint blockade in melanoma. In the study overall: First-line arms were nivolumab then ipilimumab, or the reverse, randomized 1:1. Both treatment sequences were followed by maintenance nivolumab.

Method: immunoSEQ multiplex PCR; TCRdb's copy keeps in-frame clones and lacks some. The data show tens of thousands of clones, 70% to 90% seen once. Treatment described: randomized to nivolumab then ipilimumab (arm A) or the reverse (arm B). No patient had prior DNA-damaging chemotherapy. Live CD3+CD8+ CD19− CD56− cells were sorted from PBMCs. This CDR3 comprises 13 residues. Germline CDR1 is SGHNT and CDR2 is YYREEE (reference sequence). Trimming took 6 bases from V and 9 from J, leaving 16 bases between them. The origin of this receptor is a human donor with melanoma. Sequencing used CD8+ T cells sorted from blood (inferred from file names), obtained from a patient given nivolumab and ipilimumab in sequence. This rearrangement joins TRBV5-4 to TRBJ2-1; D may be TRBD2 (5 bases). Here the CDR3 DNA reads TGTGCCAGCACCGGGGATGGGGATATTGAGCAGTTCTTC. Residues: CASTGDGDIEQFF.